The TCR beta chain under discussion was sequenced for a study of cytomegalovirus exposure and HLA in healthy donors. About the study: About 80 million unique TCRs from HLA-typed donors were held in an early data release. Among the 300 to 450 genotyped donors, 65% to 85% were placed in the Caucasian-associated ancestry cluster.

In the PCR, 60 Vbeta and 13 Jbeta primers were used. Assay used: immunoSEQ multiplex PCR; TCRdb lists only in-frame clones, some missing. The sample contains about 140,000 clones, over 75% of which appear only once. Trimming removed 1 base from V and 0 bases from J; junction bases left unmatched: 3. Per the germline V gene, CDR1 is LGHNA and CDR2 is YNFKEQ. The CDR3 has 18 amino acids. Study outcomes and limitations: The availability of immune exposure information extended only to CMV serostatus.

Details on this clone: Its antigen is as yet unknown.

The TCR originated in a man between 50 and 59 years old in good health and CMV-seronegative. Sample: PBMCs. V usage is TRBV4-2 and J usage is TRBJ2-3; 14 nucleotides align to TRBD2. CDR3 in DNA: TGTGCCAGCAGCCAAGGCGGGACTAGCGGGGGTAGCACAGATACGCAGTATTTT. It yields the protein CASSQGGTSGGSTDTQYF.